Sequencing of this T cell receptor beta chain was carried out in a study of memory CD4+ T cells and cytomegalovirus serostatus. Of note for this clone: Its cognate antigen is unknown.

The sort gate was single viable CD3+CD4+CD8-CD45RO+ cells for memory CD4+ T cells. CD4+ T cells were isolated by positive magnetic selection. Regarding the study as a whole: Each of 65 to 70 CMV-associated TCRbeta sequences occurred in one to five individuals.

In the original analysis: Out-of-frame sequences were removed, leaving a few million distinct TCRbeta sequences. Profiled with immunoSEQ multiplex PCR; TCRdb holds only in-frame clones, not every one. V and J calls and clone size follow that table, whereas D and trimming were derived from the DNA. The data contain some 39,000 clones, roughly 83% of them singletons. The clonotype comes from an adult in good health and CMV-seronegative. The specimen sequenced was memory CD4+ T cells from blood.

The CDR3 here is CASSLMGGAATYEQYF. The CDR3 bases are TGTGCCAGCAGCCTTATGGGGGGGGCGGCAACCTACGAGCAGTACTTC. The chain couples TRBV11-1 to TRBJ2-7; a weak D match, TRBD2 (7 bases). The CDR3 spans 16 residues. Trimming stripped 5 bases from V and 2 bases from J, with 19 bases between. Per the germline V gene, CDR1 is SGHAT and CDR2 is FQDESV (reference sequence).